This T cell receptor (beta chain) emerged from a study of T-cell reconstitution after alpha-beta-depleted transplantation in children. TCRbeta library construction was performed incorporating unique molecular identifiers. TCRdb redid the calling of the PCR reads with MiXCR, one entry per CDR3 protein. The sample includes approximately 290,000 distinct CDR3 sequences, 11% of them seen just once. The junction had 5 bases not matched to a gene; V was cut back by 5 bases and J by 5 bases. Germline CDR1 SGHTA, CDR2 FQGNSA. This CDR3 spans 14 amino acids. This clonotype was seen ten or more times. Its specificity is not known. Whole-study results and caveats: Several hundred graft clones that had expanded were reportedly the source of alpha-beta T cells about two months after transplant. Some patients showed high day-60 TCRbeta diversity, which derived from surviving recipient T cells and thymic progenitors. At the one-year point after transplant, T-cell counts and TCRbeta diversity were found to come mostly from T cells that had been newly produced.

Material: peripheral blood, obtained 180 days after TCRalphabeta/CD19-depleted stem cell transplant. The rearrangement uses TRBV7-2 and TRBJ1-1; 10 nucleotides align to TRBD1. The sequence came from a male patient between 2 and 10 years old who had a stem cell transplant for chronic granulomatous disease, so the T cells may come from the graft donor. The CDR3 sequence is CASSRQGAETEAFF. The CDR3 region has the DNA TGTGCCAGCAGCCGACAGGGGGCAGAGACTGAAGCTTTCTTT.